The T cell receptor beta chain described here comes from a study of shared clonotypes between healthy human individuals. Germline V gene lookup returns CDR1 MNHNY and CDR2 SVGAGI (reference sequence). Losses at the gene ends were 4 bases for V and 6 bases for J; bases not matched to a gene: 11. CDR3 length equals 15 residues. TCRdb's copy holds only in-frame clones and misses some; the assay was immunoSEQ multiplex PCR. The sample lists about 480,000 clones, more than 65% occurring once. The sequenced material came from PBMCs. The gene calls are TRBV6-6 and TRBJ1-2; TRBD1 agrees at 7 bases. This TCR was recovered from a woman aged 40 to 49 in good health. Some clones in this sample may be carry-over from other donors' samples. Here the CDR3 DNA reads TGTGCCAGCAGTTTGATCTCACAGGGGATTGATGGCTACACCTTC. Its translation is CASSLISQGIDGYTF.